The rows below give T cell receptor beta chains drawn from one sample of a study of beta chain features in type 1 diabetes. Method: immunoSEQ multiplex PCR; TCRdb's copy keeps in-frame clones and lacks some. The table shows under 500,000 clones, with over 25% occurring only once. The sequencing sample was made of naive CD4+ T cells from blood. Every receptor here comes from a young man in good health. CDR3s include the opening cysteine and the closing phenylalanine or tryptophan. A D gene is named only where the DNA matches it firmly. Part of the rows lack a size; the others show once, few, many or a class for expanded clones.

CAWSVRRGIGNTEAFF	.	TRBV30	16	TRBJ1-1	.
CASSVDWSWQFF	.	TRBV9	12	TRBJ2-1	.
CAPREGDRGQETQYF	.	TRBV23-1	15	TRBJ2-5	TRBD1
CASSLTGGPADTQYF	.	TRBV7-9	15	TRBJ2-3	TRBD2
CAWRGRASYEQYF	few	TRBV30	13	TRBJ2-7	.
CASSITGPNTEAFF	few	TRBV19	14	TRBJ1-1	.
CASSQDRGLSYEQYF	few	TRBV4-3	15	TRBJ2-7	.
CSASSPIWTYF	few	TRBV20-1	11	TRBJ2-3	.
CASSPEGTSGRALFNNEQFF	few	TRBV9	20	TRBJ2-1	TRBD2
CSVGDRGYQPQHF	.	TRBV29-1	13	TRBJ1-5	TRBD1
CASSLAATGEETQYF	.	TRBV7-2	15	TRBJ2-5	TRBD1
CAWTPDRGLTIYF	.	TRBV30	13	TRBJ1-3	TRBD1
CASSYLGGELFF	.	TRBV6-5	12	TRBJ2-2	.
CASSPTDSYGYTF	.	TRBV4-2	13	TRBJ1-2	.
CASSTRDRDYNEQFF	.	TRBV11-3	15	TRBJ2-1	TRBD1
CATSRDWASTGWGKEAFF	.	TRBV15	18	TRBJ1-1	TRBD1
CATRPGGIDEQYF	few	TRBV15	13	TRBJ2-7	TRBD2
CASSLGPGNNEQFF	.	TRBV7-2	14	TRBJ2-1	.
CASSPGTAPNQPQHF	few	TRBV5-4	15	TRBJ1-5	TRBD1
CASSLEGNGETQYF	.	TRBV5-1	14	TRBJ2-5	.
CASSLTSGNEQFF	once	TRBV5-4	13	TRBJ2-1	TRBD2
CSVLQGAYEQYF	.	TRBV29-1	12	.	.
CAISESLAETQDTQYF	.	TRBV10-3	16	TRBJ2-3	TRBD2
CASSRAWTGGYEQYF	few	TRBV19	15	TRBJ2-7	TRBD1
CASSTSGTATQETQYF	.	TRBV7-9	16	TRBJ2-5	TRBD1